This T cell receptor (beta chain) appears in the sequencing data of a study of T cell repertoires in cytomegalovirus infection. General observations from the study: In two of eight donors, the top clonotype was HLA-C-restricted CMV-specific.

TCRdb redid the calling of the reads with MiXCR, one entry per CDR3 protein. The data show around 900,000 distinct CDR3 sequences, about 33% seen once. Germline V gene data show CDR1 as DFQATT and CDR2 as SNEGSKA (reference sequence). The CDR3 extends over 11 amino acids. The V gene lost 5 bases and the J gene lost 4 bases, with 8 bases spanning the gap. About this clonotype: Its antigen is still unknown.

The sample was cultured CD8+ T cells from PBMCs, taken from culture after CMV antigen stimulation. The clonotype comes from a human donor in good health (CMV status not recorded). Some clones in this sample may be carry-over from other donors' samples. This chain joins TRBV20-1 and TRBJ2-5; D ambiguous. Here the CDR3 reads CSARALETQYF. For the CDR3, the DNA is TGCAGTGCTCGGGCCTTAGAGACCCAGTACTTC.